The T cell receptor (beta chain) under discussion was sequenced for a study of Graves' ophthalmopathy and Graves' hyperthyroidism. At the level of the study: Ophthalmopathy not arising within 18 months of follow-up defined hyperthyroidism as stable. General study findings and limits: The model flagged ophthalmopathy progression at around 70% sensitivity and 72.22% specificity. Researchers report that a 13-signature model separated ophthalmopathy from stable hyperthyroidism, posting less than 90% sensitivity and about 80% specificity.

Orbital computed tomography, together with clinical symptoms, serum thyroxine, TRAb and thyroid ultrasound, was used for diagnosis. This clonotype was found many times. Antigen specificity is unknown. RNA transcripts were the source from which TCR beta CDR3 regions were amplified. RT-PCR was first run with HTBI primers, then multiplex PCR in a second round. TCRdb redid the calling of the multiplex PCR reads with MiXCR, one entry per CDR3 protein. The sample contains about 1.2 million distinct CDR3 sequences, about 35% of which appear only once. The sample was peripheral blood or thyroid tissue (not recorded which). The TCR was taken from an adult man with Graves' hyperthyroidism.

CDR3 amino acids: CASEDREGYYEQYF. CDR3 bases: TGTGCCAGCGAAGACAGGGAAGGCTACTACGAGCAGTACTTC. This chain uses TRBV2 with TRBJ2-7, with 7 bases aligning to TRBD1. Germline V gene data show CDR1 as SNHLY and CDR2 as FYNNEI. The ends lost 8 bases at V and 3 bases at J; junction bases unmatched: 10. CDR3 length equals 14 residues.